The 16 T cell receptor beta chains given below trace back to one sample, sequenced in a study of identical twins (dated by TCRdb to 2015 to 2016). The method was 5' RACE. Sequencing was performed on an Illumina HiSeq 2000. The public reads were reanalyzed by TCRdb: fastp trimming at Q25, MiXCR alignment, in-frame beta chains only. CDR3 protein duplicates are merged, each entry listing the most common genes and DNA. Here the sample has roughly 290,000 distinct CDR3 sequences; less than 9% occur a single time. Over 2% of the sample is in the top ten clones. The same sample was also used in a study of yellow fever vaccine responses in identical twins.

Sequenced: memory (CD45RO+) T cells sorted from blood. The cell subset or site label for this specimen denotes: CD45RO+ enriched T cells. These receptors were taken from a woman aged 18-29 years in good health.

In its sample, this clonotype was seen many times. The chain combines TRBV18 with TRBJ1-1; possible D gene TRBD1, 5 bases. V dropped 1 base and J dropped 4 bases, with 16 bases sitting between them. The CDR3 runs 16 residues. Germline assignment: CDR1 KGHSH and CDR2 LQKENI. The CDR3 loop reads CASSPRTGGRSTEAFF. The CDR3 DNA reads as TGTGCCAGCTCACCACGAACGGGGGGGAGGAGCACTGAAGCTTTCTTT.

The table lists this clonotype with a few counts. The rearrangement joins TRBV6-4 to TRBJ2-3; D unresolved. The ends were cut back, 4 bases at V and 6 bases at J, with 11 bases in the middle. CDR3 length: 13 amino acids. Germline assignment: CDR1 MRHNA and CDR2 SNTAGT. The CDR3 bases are TGTGCCAGCAGTGTTTCGCCCCCGGATACGCAGTATTTT. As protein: CASSVSPPDTQYF.

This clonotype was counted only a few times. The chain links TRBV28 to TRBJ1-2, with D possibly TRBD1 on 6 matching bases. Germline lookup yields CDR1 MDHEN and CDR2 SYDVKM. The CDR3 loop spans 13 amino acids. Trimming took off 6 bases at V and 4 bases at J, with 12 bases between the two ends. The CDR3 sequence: CASSNRAGYGYTF. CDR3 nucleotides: TGTGCCAGCAGCAACAGGGCCGGCTATGGCTACACCTTC.

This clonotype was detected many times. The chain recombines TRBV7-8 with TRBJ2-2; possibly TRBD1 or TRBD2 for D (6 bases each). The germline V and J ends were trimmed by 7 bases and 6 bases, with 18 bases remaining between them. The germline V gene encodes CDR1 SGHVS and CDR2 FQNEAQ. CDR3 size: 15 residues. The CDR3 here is CASTPGEVESGELFF. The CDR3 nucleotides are TGTGCCAGCACCCCAGGGGAGGTGGAATCCGGGGAGCTGTTTTTT.

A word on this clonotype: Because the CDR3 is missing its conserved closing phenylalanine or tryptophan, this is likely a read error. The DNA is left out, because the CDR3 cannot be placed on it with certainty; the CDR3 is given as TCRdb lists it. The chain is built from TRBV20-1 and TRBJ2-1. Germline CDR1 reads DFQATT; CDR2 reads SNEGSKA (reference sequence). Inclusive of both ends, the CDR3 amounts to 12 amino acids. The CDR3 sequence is CSARKDSYIPAV.

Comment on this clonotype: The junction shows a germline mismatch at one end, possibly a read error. The CDR3 DNA is TGTGCCAGCTCCCTTAACACCATGGCAGAAAACAGTGGTTTT. It yields the protein CASSLNTMAENSGF. The chain is built from TRBV18 and TRBJ2-3; D ambiguous. This CDR3 spans 14 amino acids. The germline V gene has CDR1 KGHSH and CDR2 LQKENI.

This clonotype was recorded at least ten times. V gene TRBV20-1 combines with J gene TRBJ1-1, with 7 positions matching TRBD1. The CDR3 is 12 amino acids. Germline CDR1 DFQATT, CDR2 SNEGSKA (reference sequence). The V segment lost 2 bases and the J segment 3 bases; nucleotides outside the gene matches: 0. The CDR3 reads CSARQGDTEAFF. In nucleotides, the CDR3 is TGCAGTGCTAGACAGGGGGACACTGAAGCTTTCTTT.

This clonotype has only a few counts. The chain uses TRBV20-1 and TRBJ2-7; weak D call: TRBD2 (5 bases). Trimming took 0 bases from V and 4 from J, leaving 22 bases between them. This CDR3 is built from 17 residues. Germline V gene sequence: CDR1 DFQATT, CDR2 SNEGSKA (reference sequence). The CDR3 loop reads CSARDLLAGQKVYEQYF. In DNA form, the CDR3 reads TGCAGTGCTAGAGATTTGCTGGCGGGCCAGAAAGTATACGAGCAGTACTTC.

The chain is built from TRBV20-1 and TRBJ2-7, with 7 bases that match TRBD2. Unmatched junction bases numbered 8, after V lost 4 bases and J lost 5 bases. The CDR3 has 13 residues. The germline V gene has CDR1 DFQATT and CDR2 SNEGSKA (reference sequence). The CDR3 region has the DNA TGCAGTGCTATAGGCGCCGGGACTAACGAGCAGTACGTC. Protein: CSAIGAGTNEQYV.

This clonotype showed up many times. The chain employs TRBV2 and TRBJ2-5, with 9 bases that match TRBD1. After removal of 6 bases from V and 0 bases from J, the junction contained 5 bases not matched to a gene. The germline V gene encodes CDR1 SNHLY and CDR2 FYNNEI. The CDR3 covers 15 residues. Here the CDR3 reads CASRHRGRDQETQYF. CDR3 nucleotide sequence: TGTGCCAGCAGGCACAGGGGGCGGGACCAAGAGACCCAGTACTTC.

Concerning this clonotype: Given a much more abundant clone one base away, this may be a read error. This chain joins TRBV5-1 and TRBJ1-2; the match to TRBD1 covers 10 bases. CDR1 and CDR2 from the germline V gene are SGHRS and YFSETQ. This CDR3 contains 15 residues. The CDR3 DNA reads TGCCCCAGCAGCGCGACCGGGACAGGGGAATTTGGCTACACCTTC. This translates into CPSSATGTGEFGYTF.

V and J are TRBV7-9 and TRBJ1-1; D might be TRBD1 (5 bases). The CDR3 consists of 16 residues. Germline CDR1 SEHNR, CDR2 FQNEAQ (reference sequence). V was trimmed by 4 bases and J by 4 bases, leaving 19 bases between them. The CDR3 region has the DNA TGTGCCAGCAGCTCACAGGTGTCGGGGTTGGGCACTGAAGCTTTCTTT. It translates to CASSSQVSGLGTEAFF.

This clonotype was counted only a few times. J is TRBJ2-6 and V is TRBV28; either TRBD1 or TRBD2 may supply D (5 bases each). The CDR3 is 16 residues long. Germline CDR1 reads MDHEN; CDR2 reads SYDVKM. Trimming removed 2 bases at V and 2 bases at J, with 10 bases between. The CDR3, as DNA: TGTGCCAGCAGTTTAGGGGGTATGACTGGGGCCAACGTCCTGACTTTC. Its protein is CASSLGGMTGANVLTF.

In nucleotides, the CDR3 is TGTGCCAGCAGCGCCCGAGGAGGGGGCACCATATATTTT. Amino acid sequence: CASSARGGGTIYF. The V gene is TRBV14, the J gene TRBJ1-3; tentatively, D is TRBD1 (6 bases). With 5 bases removed from V and 9 bases from J, the gap between germline ends came to 14 bases. The CDR3 totals 13 residues. Germline V gene data show CDR1 as SGHDN and CDR2 as FVKESK. Filled out from reference TRBV14 and TRBJ1-3, the complete variable domain reads EAGVTQFPSHSVIEKGQTVTLRCDPISGHDNLYWYRRVMGKEIKFLLHFVKESKQDESGMPNNRFLAERTGGTYSTLKVQPAELEDSGVYFCASSARGGGTIYFGEGSWLTVV.

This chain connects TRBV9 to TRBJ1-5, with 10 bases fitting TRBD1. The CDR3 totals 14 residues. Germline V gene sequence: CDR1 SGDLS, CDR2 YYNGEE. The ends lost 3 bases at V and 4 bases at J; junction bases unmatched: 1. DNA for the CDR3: TGTGCCAGCAGCGGACAGGGGGCAAATCAGCCCCAGCATTTT. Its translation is CASSGQGANQPQHF.

The CDR3 is CASSEGQGGSSYEQYF. Written as DNA, the CDR3 is TGTGCCAGCAGTGAGGGGCAGGGAGGGAGCTCCTACGAGCAGTACTTC. V is TRBV6-1 and J is TRBJ2-7, with TRBD2 matching 7 bases. CDR1 and CDR2 from the germline V gene are MNHNS and SASEGT. With 3 bases clipped from V and 0 bases from J, the junction kept 8 bases outside the gene matches. The CDR3 contains 16 residues.